Each of the 31 T cell receptor beta chains below was sequenced from the same sample in a study of cytomegalovirus exposure and HLA in healthy donors. PCR used 60 Vbeta primers and 13 Jbeta primers. Some clones are missing from TCRdb's copy, which holds only in-frame ones; the method was immunoSEQ multiplex PCR. The sample lists about 130,000 clones; approximately 74% were seen once. The sequenced sample consisted of PBMCs. Receptors were obtained from a man aged 35 to 55 in good health and CMV-seropositive.

The chain recombines TRBV5-1 with TRBJ2-3; a possible D gene is TRBD2 (6 bases). V shed 2 bases and J shed 2 bases, with 15 bases lying between them. The CDR3 covers 16 residues. Germline V CDR1 and CDR2: SGHRS, YFSETQ. The CDR3 bases are TGCGCCAGCAGCTTAAACCCTAGCGAGCACACAGATACGCAGTATTTT. Translated, it gives CASSLNPSEHTDTQYF.

The chain recombines TRBV5-4 with TRBJ2-2; 8 bases line up with TRBD1. The length of the CDR3 is 14 residues. The germline CDR1 and CDR2 sequences are SGHNT and YYREEE (reference sequence). J lost 4 bases, V lost 4 bases, and 3 bases had no gene match. CDR3 residues: CASSVDRATGELFF. In DNA form, the CDR3 reads TGTGCCAGCAGCGTGGACAGGGCCACCGGGGAGCTGTTTTTT.

The V gene is TRBV6-6, the J gene TRBJ1-5; 7 bases are shared with TRBD1. The CDR3 is made up of 14 amino acids. With V trimmed by 4 bases and J by 5 bases, 5 bases remained unmatched. The germline CDR1 and CDR2 sequences are MNHNY and SVGAGI (reference sequence). The CDR3 reads CASSSGQVDQPQHF. CDR3 coding DNA: TGTGCCAGCAGTTCCGGACAGGTGGATCAGCCCCAGCATTTT.

The rearrangement uses TRBV27 and TRBJ2-7; no clear D gene. Trimming shortened V by 1 base and J by 5 bases, and 9 bases separated the two germline ends. CDR1 is MNHEY, CDR2 SMNVEV, per germline (reference sequence). The CDR3 totals 13 residues. The CDR3 sequence: CASSLWWPDEQYF. The CDR3, as DNA: TGTGCCAGCAGTTTATGGTGGCCAGACGAGCAGTACTTC.

V is TRBV29-1 and J is TRBJ2-7; possible D gene TRBD2, 5 bases. From germline, CDR1 is SQVTM and CDR2 ANQGSEA. V was clipped by 3 bases and J by 3 bases, with 9 bases between them. The CDR3 is 12 residues long. The CDR3 DNA is TGCAGCGTTGAGGAGCGGAACTACGAGCAGTACTTC. It specifies CSVEERNYEQYF.

The chain couples TRBV6-4 to TRBJ2-3, with D possibly TRBD2 on 6 matching bases. This CDR3 is built from 15 residues. The V and J ends lost 3 bases and 3 bases respectively, with 13 bases between them. CDR1 MRHNA and CDR2 SNTAGT come from the germline V gene. CDR3 sequence (DNA): TGTGCCAGCAGTGAATACGGGAGACTTACAGATACGCAGTATTTT. Translating gives CASSEYGRLTDTQYF.

V usage is TRBV30 and J usage is TRBJ2-1; 13 bases are shared with TRBD2. CDR3 length: 17 amino acids. J was trimmed by 2 bases and V by 3 bases; bases with no gene match: 7. CDR1 is GTSNPN, CDR2 SVGIG, per germline (reference sequence). CDR3 sequence (DNA): TGTGCCTGGAGCAAACTAGCGGGGGGGCGGACCTACAATGAGCAGTTCTTC. Translation: CAWSKLAGGRTYNEQFF.

The V call is TRBV14, the J call TRBJ1-2; D perhaps matches TRBD1 (6 bases). This CDR3 has 15 amino acids. Germline values: CDR1 SGHDN, CDR2 FVKESK. Trimming pared 0 bases from V and 5 bases from J, leaving 13 bases between. CDR3 amino acids: CASSQDLGTTYGYTF. The CDR3 DNA is TGTGCCAGCAGCCAAGATCTCGGGACAACGTATGGCTACACCTTC.

The rearrangement joins TRBV27 to TRBJ2-7; 8 nucleotides agree with TRBD1. Germline V lookup: CDR1 MNHEY, CDR2 SMNVEV (reference sequence). The CDR3 has 16 amino acids. Trimming at V came to 4 bases and at J to 0 bases, leaving 8 bases not matched to a gene. CDR3 nucleotide sequence: TGTGCCAGCAGTTCAAGACAGGGGAGGACCTCCTACGAGCAGTACTTC. Translation: CASSSRQGRTSYEQYF.

This clone was counted only a few times. The chain links TRBV5-1 to TRBJ2-2; D is possibly TRBD1 (5 bases). The CDR3 has 14 amino acids. V was pared by 0 bases and J by 7 bases, with 10 bases between. In germline, CDR1 is SGHRS, CDR2 YFSETQ. In nucleotides, the CDR3 is TGCGCCAGCAGCTTGGTGCAGGGCGGCGGGGAGCTGTTTTTT. Amino acids: CASSLVQGGGELFF.

This chain uses TRBV9 with TRBJ2-7; the match to TRBD1 covers 7 bases. The germline gives CDR1 SGDLS, CDR2 YYNGEE. The junction had 3 bases not matched to a gene; V was cut back by 0 bases and J by 3 bases. The CDR3 loop spans 14 amino acids. The CDR3 is CASSVGDSIYEQYF. CDR3 coding DNA: TGTGCCAGCAGCGTAGGGGACAGCATCTACGAGCAGTACTTC.

The J gene is TRBJ1-1, the V gene TRBV5-6, with 7 bases identical to TRBD1. Trimming removed 4 bases from V and 3 bases from J; junction bases left unmatched: 12. This CDR3 has 16 amino acids. Germline CDR1 SGHDT, CDR2 YYEEEE. CDR3 region: CASSLIRTGGYTEAFF. In DNA form, the CDR3 reads TGTGCCAGCAGCCTGATTAGGACAGGCGGATACACTGAAGCTTTCTTT.

V and J are TRBV7-2 and TRBJ2-1, with a possible D match to TRBD2 (6 bases). Germline CDR1 and CDR2: SGHTA and FQGNSA. Trimming stripped 5 bases from V and 8 bases from J, with 13 bases between. CDR3 length: 13 amino acids. Here the CDR3 DNA reads TGTGCCAGCAGCCAACCCGGGGGTTATGAGCAGTTCTTC. Protein product: CASSQPGGYEQFF. Using reference TRBV7-2 and TRBJ2-1 for the parts outside the CDR3, the full variable domain is GAGVSQSPSNKVTEKGKDVELRCDPISGHTALYWYRQSLGQGLEFLIYFQGNSAPDKSGLPSDRFSAERTGGSVSTLTIQRTQQEDSAVYLCASSQPGGYEQFFGPGTRLTVL.

This clone was counted a few times. CDR3 bases: TGTGCCAGCAGTTCGACAGTGTTGAACACTGAAGCTTTCTTT. It translates to CASSSTVLNTEAFF. The V call is TRBV27, the J call TRBJ1-1, with D maybe TRBD1 (5 bases). This CDR3 has 14 residues. Germline assignment: CDR1 MNHEY and CDR2 SMNVEV (reference sequence). V lost 4 bases and J lost 0, with 9 bases in between.

The J gene is TRBJ2-7, the V gene TRBV10-3, with a tentative D call TRBD2 (5 bases). The V gene's germline CDR1 is ENHRY and CDR2 SYGVKD. The CDR3 totals 15 residues. V lost 6 bases and J 2 bases, leaving 17 bases between the germline ends. The CDR3 region is CAIRASDGETYEQYF. The CDR3, as DNA: TGTGCCATCAGGGCCTCGGACGGGGAAACCTACGAGCAGTACTTC.

The J gene is TRBJ1-2, the V gene TRBV5-1; 8 nucleotides align to TRBD1. The CDR3 has 14 residues. The germline V gene encodes CDR1 SGHRS and CDR2 YFSETQ. J was trimmed by 3 bases and V by 4 bases; bases with no gene match: 5. CDR3 residues: CASSPVTGDYGYTF. The CDR3 DNA sequence: TGCGCCAGCAGCCCGGTGACAGGGGACTATGGCTACACCTTC.

As DNA, the CDR3 is TGCAGCGTTGCCGCGCAAATACGGAGCCCATACTACGAGCAGTACTTC. It codes for CSVAAQIRSPYYEQYF. The chain employs TRBV29-1 and TRBJ2-7, with D unclear. V was cut by 4 bases and J by 3 bases, with 22 bases left in between. Germline lookup yields CDR1 SQVTM and CDR2 ANQGSEA. There are 16 residues in the CDR3.

The V call is TRBV10-3, the J call TRBJ1-2; the D gene is possibly TRBD1 (6 bases). V gave up 0 bases and J gave up 3 bases, with 14 bases separating them. CDR1 ENHRY and CDR2 SYGVKD come from the germline V gene. The CDR3 sequence is 16 residues long. The CDR3 is CAISESPTGGYYGYTF. CDR3 sequence (DNA): TGTGCCATCAGTGAGTCCCCGACGGGGGGCTACTATGGCTACACCTTC.

The chain combines TRBV28 with TRBJ1-6, with D perhaps TRBD1 (6 bases). The V gene's germline CDR1 is MDHEN and CDR2 SYDVKM. Deletions cut 4 bases from V and 6 bases from J, with 16 bases between. The CDR3 runs to 16 residues. The CDR3 spells CASSSISEGGNSPLHF. CDR3 bases: TGTGCCAGCAGTTCTATATCGGAAGGGGGTAATTCACCCCTCCACTTT.

This clone occurred once. The chain links TRBV6-6 to TRBJ2-1; TRBD2 matches 10 bases. Germline CDR1 is MNHNY and CDR2 is SVGAGI (reference sequence). This CDR3 contains 15 residues. The V and J ends lost 4 bases and 2 bases, in that order; junction bases with no gene match: 2. CDR3 in amino acids: CASSSSGSPYNEQFF. CDR3 DNA: TGTGCCAGCAGTTCTAGCGGGAGCCCCTACAATGAGCAGTTCTTC.

This clone has just a few counts. The chain links TRBV6-1 to TRBJ1-1, with TRBD1 matching over 8 bases. V gave up 6 bases and J gave up 10 bases; unmatched junction bases: 16. CDR3 length equals 15 residues. Germline assignment: CDR1 MNHNS and CDR2 SASEGT. CDR3 DNA sequence: TGTGCCAGCAGCGCCACCTATGCGGACAGGGCTGGAGCTTTCTTT. Amino acid sequence: CASSATYADRAGAFF.

This chain joins TRBV5-1 and TRBJ1-6; D is undetermined. The CDR3 has 13 amino acids. Germline V gene lookup returns CDR1 SGHRS and CDR2 YFSETQ. Trimming cost V 0 bases and J 8 bases, with 6 bases left between them. The CDR3 DNA reads TGCGCCAGCAGCTTGGCCCCGGATTCACCCCTCCACTTT. Protein sequence: CASSLAPDSPLHF.

The chain recombines TRBV7-9 with TRBJ1-1; D gene uncertain. Germline loops: CDR1 SEHNR, CDR2 FQNEAQ (reference sequence). The CDR3 covers 13 residues. The V and J ends lost 5 bases and 1 base respectively, with 8 bases between them. DNA for the CDR3: TGTGCCAGCAGCCAGGCTGAGAACACTGAAGCTTTCTTT. It codes for CASSQAENTEAFF.

The V gene is TRBV7-6, the J gene TRBJ1-5, with TRBD1 matching over 10 bases. After removal of 1 base from V and 7 bases from J, the junction contained 7 bases not matched to a gene. CDR1 SGHVS and CDR2 FNYEAQ come from the germline V gene. This CDR3 region has 16 residues. CDR3 DNA sequence: TGTGCCAGCAGCTTAGTCGCGGACAGGGGGAACCAGCCCCAGCATTTT. As protein: CASSLVADRGNQPQHF. Filled out from reference TRBV7-6 and TRBJ1-5, the complete variable domain reads GAGVSQSPRYKVTKRGQDVALRCDPISGHVSLYWYRQALGQGPEFLTYFNYEAQQDKSGLPNDRFSAERPEGSISTLTIQRTEQRDSAMYRCASSLVADRGNQPQHFGDGTRLSIL.

This chain links TRBV9 with TRBJ2-1, with 10 nucleotides matching TRBD2. This CDR3 contains 17 residues. Germline assignment: CDR1 SGDLS and CDR2 YYNGEE. J gave up 7 bases and V 4 bases, and 14 bases lay outside the gene matches. The CDR3 nucleotides are TGTGCCAGCAGCACTAGCCAACGACTAGCGGGTTATAATGAGCAGTTCTTC. As protein: CASSTSQRLAGYNEQFF.

The chain recombines TRBV7-2 with TRBJ1-2; a weak D match, TRBD1 (5 bases). Trimming removed 4 bases at V and 0 bases at J, with 12 bases between. This CDR3 contains 15 residues. Germline V gene lookup returns CDR1 SGHTA and CDR2 FQGNSA. The CDR3 sequence is CASSYSGTTNYGYTF. In DNA, the CDR3 is TGTGCCAGCAGCTATAGCGGGACTACTAACTATGGCTACACCTTC.

The CDR3 protein is CAWSERNEKLFF. The CDR3 DNA follows: TGTGCCTGGAGTGAGCGCAATGAAAAACTGTTTTTT. V is TRBV30 and J is TRBJ1-4; D call uncertain. V was pared by 1 base and J by 5 bases, with 5 bases between. The CDR3 contains 12 residues. Germline CDR1 reads GTSNPN; CDR2 reads SVGIG (reference sequence). The full variable domain, its missing parts supplied by reference TRBV30 and TRBJ1-4, is SQTIHQWPATLVQPVGSPLSLECTVEGTSNPNLYWYRQAAGRGLQLLFYSVGIGQISSEVPQNLSASRPQDRQFILSSKKLLLSDSGFYLCAWSERNEKLFFGSGTQLSVL.

The chain has TRBV20-1 and TRBJ2-1; D is undetermined. Germline V gives CDR1 DFQATT, CDR2 SNEGSKA (reference sequence). CDR3 length: 11 amino acids. Trimming removed 6 bases from V and 4 bases from J, with 7 bases in between. The chain's CDR3 is CSASLYNEQFF. The CDR3 DNA follows: TGCAGTGCCTCCCTATACAATGAGCAGTTCTTC.

The rearrangement joins TRBV6-6 to TRBJ2-7; D is perhaps TRBD1 (6 bases). Trimming cost V 7 bases and J 3 bases, with 16 bases left between them. The CDR3 consists of 14 residues. Germline V gives CDR1 MNHNY, CDR2 SVGAGI (reference sequence). The CDR3 DNA sequence: TGTGCCAGCACCTTGACAGGAGAATACTACGAGCAGTACTTC. Translating gives CASTLTGEYYEQYF.

This clone occurred once. CDR3 coding DNA: TGTGCCAGCAGTTTATCTGTTAACGGTGGGCAGTACTTC. Residues: CASSLSVNGGQYF. J is TRBJ2-7 and V is TRBV27; D unresolved. The germline V and J ends were trimmed by 0 bases and 9 bases, with 12 bases remaining between them. CDR1 and CDR2 from the germline V gene are MNHEY and SMNVEV (reference sequence). The CDR3 length is 13 residues.

Remarks on this clone: A read error may account for a junction end that differs from germline. Distinct nucleotide sequences in the sample also encode this CDR3. The V and J genes are TRBV7-8 and TRBJ1-2; 7 bases agree with TRBD1. Per the germline V gene, CDR1 is SGHVS and CDR2 is FQNEAQ. The CDR3 consists of 15 residues. DNA of the CDR3: TGCGCCAGCAGCTTACCGCCAGGGGGAGACTATGGCTACACCTTC. It is translated as CASSLPPGGDYGYTF.